This T cell receptor (beta chain) comes out of a study of CD8 T cell repertoires and HIV-1 epitope variants. At the level of the study: Tested: three Gag epitope families, Nef HW9 and YT9. Autologous T cell-negative cells served as antigen-presenting cells in equal numbers.

This CDR3 region has 12 residues. Germline CDR1 is SGHDT and CDR2 is YYEEEE. Trimming removed 6 bases at V and 1 base at J, with 8 bases between. TCRdb keeps only in-frame clones here, not all; method: immunoSEQ multiplex PCR. In the table there are several thousand clones, approximately 73% of which are singletons. Of note for this clone: Its antigen is still unknown.

The sequence came from a male donor with HIV. Sequenced: cultured CD8+ T cells derived from PBMCs. This sequence joins TRBV5-6 and TRBJ2-7; a weak D match, TRBD2 (5 bases). The CDR3 is CASNTGSYEQYF. For the CDR3, the DNA is TGTGCCAGCAATACGGGATCCTACGAGCAGTACTTC.